This T cell receptor beta chain derives from a study of blood T cell repertoires in COVID-19. The V gene's germline CDR1 is SGHDT and CDR2 YYEEEE. V lost 3 bases, J lost 0 bases, and 10 bases lay in between. The CDR3 extends over 16 amino acids. Original analysis: The authors estimated nucleated cell counts from reference gene primer amplification. Repertoires were generated with immunoSEQ multiplex PCR, while TCRdb's copy carries only in-frame clones and drops some. The V and J calls and clone size come from that table; D and trimming were worked out from the DNA. The repertoire consists of about 330,000 clones, with 75% to 85% occurring once and the leading ten covering roughly 7%. The count of this clone is one.

The specimen sequenced was peripheral blood. V and J are TRBV5-6 and TRBJ2-6, with unresolved D. The clonotype comes from a human donor in a cohort sampled during active COVID-19. As DNA, the CDR3 is TGTGCCAGCAGCTCCAAACAGAGCTCTGGGGCCAACGTCCTGACTTTC. It yields the protein CASSSKQSSGANVLTF. Using reference TRBV5-6 and TRBJ2-6 for the parts outside the CDR3, the full variable domain is DAGVTQSPTHLIKTRGQQVTLRCSPKSGHDTVSWYQQALGQGPQFIFQYYEEEERQRGNFPDRFSGHQFPNYSSELNVNALLLGDSALYLCASSSKQSSGANVLTFGAGSRLTVL.